This T cell receptor beta chain was documented in a study of CD8 T cells in Susac syndrome. Random hexamers were used to reverse transcribe an amount of about 0.5 to 1 ug RNA. TCRdb recomputed calls from the immunoSEQ multiplex PCR reads with MiXCR, one row per CDR3 protein. Of more than 95,000 distinct CDR3 sequences in the sample, 85% to 95% are singletons; the top ten hold 0.093%. Sequencing of TCR beta was performed on blood CD8+ and CD4+ T cells. The CD8+ and CD4+ T cells were isolated magnetically using a negative isolation approach, whereas the TEMRA cells were enriched by FACS. CDR1 SNHLY and CDR2 FYNNEI come from the germline V gene. This CDR3 contains 14 residues. The V end was cut by 8 bases, the J end by 6 bases, with 14 bases between.

V gene TRBV2 combines with J gene TRBJ1-6, with no clear D. The clonotype originates from a human donor with multiple sclerosis. Sequencing used CD4+ T cells from PBMCs. CDR3 bases: TGTGCCAGCGAATCCTCCCGGACTAATTCACCCCTCCACTTT. Translation: CASESSRTNSPLHF.